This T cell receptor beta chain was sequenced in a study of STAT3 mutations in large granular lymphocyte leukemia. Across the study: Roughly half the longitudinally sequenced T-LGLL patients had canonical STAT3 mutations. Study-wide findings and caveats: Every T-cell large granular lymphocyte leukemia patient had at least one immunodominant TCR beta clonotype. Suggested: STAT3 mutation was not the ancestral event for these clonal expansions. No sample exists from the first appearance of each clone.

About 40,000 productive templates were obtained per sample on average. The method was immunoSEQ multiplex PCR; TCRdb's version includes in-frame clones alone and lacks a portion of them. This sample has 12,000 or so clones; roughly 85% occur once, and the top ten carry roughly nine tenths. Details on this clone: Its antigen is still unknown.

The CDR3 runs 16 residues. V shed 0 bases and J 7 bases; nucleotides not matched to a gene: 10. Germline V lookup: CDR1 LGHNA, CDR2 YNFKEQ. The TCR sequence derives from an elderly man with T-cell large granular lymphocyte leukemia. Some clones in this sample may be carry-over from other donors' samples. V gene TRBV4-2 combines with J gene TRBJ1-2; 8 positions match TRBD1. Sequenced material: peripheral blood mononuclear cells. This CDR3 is CASSQDTGGQGLGYTF. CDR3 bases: TGTGCCAGCAGCCAAGATACCGGTGGACAGGGCCTTGGCTACACCTTC.